This section outlines one T cell receptor (beta chain) sequence together with its context. The germline gives CDR1 WSHSY, CDR2 SAAADI. The CDR3 totals 14 residues. V lost 4 bases, J lost 6 bases, and 4 bases stayed unmatched. This record comes from a study of shared clonotypes between healthy human individuals. The data were produced by immunoSEQ multiplex PCR, yet TCRdb's version contains in-frame clones alone and is incomplete. Here the sample spans more than 900,000 clones, around 78% being singletons. This rearrangement joins TRBV10-2 to TRBJ1-5, with 9 positions matching TRBD1. The sequence was collected from a man younger than 30 in good health. Some clones in this sample may be carry-over from other donors' samples. Sample: memory CD4+ T cells from PBMCs. Subset meaning: CD45RA-negative fraction. The CDR3 loop reads CASSATGGGQPQHF. The CDR3 bases are TGCGCCAGCAGTGCCACAGGGGGCGGTCAGCCCCAGCATTTT.